The 22 T cell receptor beta chains reported below all come from one sample, sequenced in a study of post-analysis software for immune sequencing data. Unique molecular identifiers featured in each of the TCR beta cDNA libraries. MiXCR, applied by TCRdb to the PCR reads, yields one record per CDR3 protein. Of roughly 150,000 distinct CDR3 sequences listed, around 36% are singletons. Sequences were derived from blood, sampled after autologous hematopoietic stem cell transplantation. The receptors come from a girl aged 5-17 years with multiple sclerosis.

The rearrangement uses TRBV2 and TRBJ1-5, with TRBD1 as a possible D gene (6 bases). V was trimmed by 4 bases and J by 7 bases, leaving 11 bases between them. Germline V gene lookup returns CDR1 SNHLY and CDR2 FYNNEI. This CDR3 comprises 13 residues. The CDR3 region has the DNA TGTGCCAGCAGTGCAGGGGTCGGGCAGCCCCAGCATTTT. This sequence encodes CASSAGVGQPQHF. The full variable domain, rest sourced from reference TRBV2 and TRBJ1-5, is EPEVTQTPSHQVTQMGQEVILRCVPISNHLYFYWYRQILGQKVEFLVSFYNNEISEKSEIFDDQFSVERPDGSNFTLKIRSTKLEDSAMYFCASSAGVGQPQHFGDGTRLSIL.

V gene TRBV9 combines with J gene TRBJ2-7; 7 nucleotides line up with TRBD1. Trimming at V came to 4 bases and at J to 2 bases, leaving 6 bases not matched to a gene. CDR3 length equals 14 residues. CDR1 and CDR2 (germline): SGDLS, YYNGEE. In DNA, the CDR3 is TGTGCCAGCAGCCACGGACAGGCAACCTACGAGCAGTACTTC. Translating it yields CASSHGQATYEQYF.

This clonotype was found a few times. The chain employs TRBV5-1 and TRBJ2-7, with unresolved D. Deletions cut 4 bases from V and 1 base from J, with 15 bases between. The CDR3 is made up of 15 amino acids. Germline CDR1 SGHRS, CDR2 YFSETQ. The CDR3 sequence is CASSPPLAESYEQYF. CDR3 in DNA: TGCGCCAGCAGCCCCCCACTTGCGGAGTCCTACGAGCAGTACTTC.

The CDR3 nucleotides are TGTGCCAGCAGCCCCGGACGAACACATCAGCCCCAGCATTTT. Translation: CASSPGRTHQPQHF. This rearrangement joins TRBV12-3 or TRBV12-4 to TRBJ1-5; no clear D. This CDR3 contains 14 residues. V was pared by 6 bases and J by 5 bases, with 14 bases between.

V gene TRBV27 combines with J gene TRBJ1-2; TRBD1 might be the D (6 bases). Per germline, CDR1 MNHEY and CDR2 SMNVEV (reference sequence). V dropped 1 base and J dropped 0 bases, with 6 bases sitting between them. This CDR3 is 14 amino acids long. The DNA for the CDR3 is TGTGCCAGCAGTTTATGGGGGCCTAACTATGGCTACACCTTC. Residues: CASSLWGPNYGYTF.

This clonotype occurred a few times. The chain combines TRBV7-9 with TRBJ2-5, with a weak D call TRBD1 (6 bases). Germline V gene sequence: CDR1 SEHNR, CDR2 FQNEAQ (reference sequence). The CDR3 spans 15 residues. V lost 5 bases and J 5 bases, leaving 18 bases between the germline ends. The CDR3 sequence is CASSLPTGFGETQYF. The DNA for the CDR3 is TGTGCCAGCAGCCTACCTACAGGGTTTGGGGAGACCCAGTACTTC.

On this clonotype itself: A much larger clone lies a single base off, so this may be a read error. The chain combines TRBV7-9 with TRBJ2-5; no clear D gene. In germline, CDR1 is SEHNR, CDR2 FQNEAQ (reference sequence). V lost 10 bases to trimming and J lost 11 bases, with 23 bases between them. The CDR3 has 13 residues. CDR3 residues: CATVEDGYNEQYF. The DNA of the CDR3 is TGTGCCACTGTAGAAGATGGGTACAATGAGCAGTACTTC.

This clonotype was seen more than once but under ten times. It may be a read error: a sequence one base away is much more abundant. This chain uses TRBV6-5 with TRBJ2-3; 10 bases fit TRBD1. The junction had 5 bases not matched to a gene; V was cut back by 5 bases and J by 6 bases. Germline V gives CDR1 MNHEY, CDR2 SVGAGI. The CDR3 has 14 amino acids. The CDR3 reads CASSPGQGGDTQYF. The CDR3 DNA follows: TGTGCCAGCAGTCCCGGACAGGGGGGGGATACGCAGTATTTT.

CDR3 nucleotide sequence: TGTGCCAGCAGTTCTCGACTAGCGGGGGGTCTAGATACGCAGTATTTT. Residues: CASSSRLAGGLDTQYF. This sequence joins TRBV7-6 and TRBJ2-3, with 13 bases matching TRBD2. The length of the CDR3 is 16 residues. V dropped 6 bases and J dropped 5; count of bases not matched to a gene: 8. Germline CDR1 SGHVS, CDR2 FNYEAQ. Supplemented by reference TRBV7-6 and TRBJ2-3, the full variable domain reads GAGVSQSPRYKVTKRGQDVALRCDPISGHVSLYWYRQALGQGPEFLTYFNYEAQQDKSGLPNDRFSAERPEGSISTLTIQRTEQRDSAMYRCASSSRLAGGLDTQYFGPGTRLTVL.

At least ten counts were recorded for this clonotype. The genes are TRBV12-3 or TRBV12-4 and TRBJ2-1; no clear D gene. The CDR3 contains 12 residues. The V and J ends lost 3 bases and 8 bases respectively, with 8 bases between them. CDR3 sequence: CASSFGRDEQFF. DNA of the CDR3: TGTGCCAGCAGTTTCGGACGAGATGAGCAGTTCTTC.

CDR3 nucleotides: TGTGCCAGCAGGTTTACAGGGGAGGCTTTCGCTGGGGCCAACGTCCTGACTTTC. This codes for CASRFTGEAFAGANVLTF. The V and J genes are TRBV2 and TRBJ2-6; a possible D gene is TRBD1 (7 bases). V was trimmed by 6 bases and J by 2 bases, leaving 20 bases between them. The CDR3 sequence is 18 residues long. Per germline, CDR1 SNHLY and CDR2 FYNNEI. Supplemented by reference TRBV2 and TRBJ2-6, the full variable domain reads EPEVTQTPSHQVTQMGQEVILRCVPISNHLYFYWYRQILGQKVEFLVSFYNNEISEKSEIFDDQFSVERPDGSNFTLKIRSTKLEDSAMYFCASRFTGEAFAGANVLTFGAGSRLTVL.

This sequence joins TRBV7-6 and TRBJ2-5; TRBD2 matches at 11 bases. The J call may be in error: the DNA end matches TRBJ2-7 better. The CDR3 contains 17 residues. Germline CDR1 reads SGHVS; CDR2 reads FNYEAQ. CDR3 DNA sequence: TGTGCCAGCAGCATAACCGGGACTAGCGGACTGGTAAACGAGCAGTACTTC. Translation: CASSITGTSGLVNEQYF.

This clonotype was detected a few times. CDR3 loop: CASSWTLTDRGQETQYF. The CDR3 DNA reads TGTGCCAGCAGTTGGACCCTAACCGACAGGGGCCAAGAGACCCAGTACTTC. The rearrangement uses TRBV6-2 or TRBV6-3 and TRBJ2-5; 8 bases align to TRBD1. Trimming took 4 bases from V and 1 from J; bases not matched to a gene: 11. This CDR3 is 17 amino acids long. In germline, CDR1 is MNHEY, CDR2 SVGEGT.

The chain combines TRBV4-3 with TRBJ1-4; D remains unclear. The CDR3 length is 15 residues. The germline CDR1 and CDR2 sequences are LGHNA and YSLEER. V was shortened by 1 base and J by 0 bases, with 6 bases between the two germline ends. CDR3 DNA sequence: TGCGCCAGCAGCCAAGCGGGGACAACTAATGAAAAACTGTTTTTT. Protein: CASSQAGTTNEKLFF.

The CDR3 loop is CASSPQEASDRNNEQFF. The CDR3 DNA is TGTGCCAGCAGCCCCCAAGAGGCTAGCGACAGAAACAATGAGCAGTTCTTC. The rearrangement uses TRBV28 and TRBJ2-1; D might be TRBD2 (6 bases). The V gene's germline CDR1 is MDHEN and CDR2 SYDVKM. This CDR3 spans 17 amino acids. Between the trimmed V and J ends, which lost 6 bases and 5 bases, there was a span of 23 bases.

This clonotype was seen only a few times. This chain connects TRBV4-1 to TRBJ2-3; D possibly corresponds to TRBD2 (5 bases). Trimming cost V 0 bases and J 7 bases, with 14 bases left between them. Germline V gene sequence: CDR1 MGHRA, CDR2 YSYEKL. The CDR3 is made up of 15 amino acids. The DNA for the CDR3 is TGCGCCAGCAGCCAAGATGACAAGCGGATCTATACGCAGTATTTT. Translation gives CASSQDDKRIYTQYF.

This clonotype was observed at least ten times. The chain is built from TRBV6-6 and TRBJ2-7; the D gene is possibly TRBD2 (5 bases). This CDR3 comprises 13 residues. Germline assignment: CDR1 MNHNY and CDR2 SVGAGI (reference sequence). Trimming removed 0 bases from V and 7 bases from J, with 10 bases in between. In DNA, the CDR3 is TGTGCCAGCAGTTACTCGGCAGCGGATGAGCAGTACTTC. This sequence encodes CASSYSAADEQYF.

J is TRBJ2-4 and V is TRBV12-3 or TRBV12-4; maybe TRBD2 (6 bases). CDR3 length: 14 amino acids. V was cut by 6 bases and J by 2 bases, with 11 bases left in between. The CDR3, as DNA: TGTGCCAGCAGCGGGGGAGACCCCAAAAACATTCAGTACTTC. It codes for CASSGGDPKNIQYF.

This clonotype appeared a few times. The chain links TRBV20-1 to TRBJ2-1, with D perhaps TRBD1 (6 bases). V was shortened by 3 bases and J by 9 bases, with 15 bases between the two germline ends. The CDR3 totals 13 residues. Germline lookup yields CDR1 DFQATT and CDR2 SNEGSKA (reference sequence). The CDR3 DNA reads as TGCAGTGCTAGGGGGCAGGGGCCAATTGAGCAGTTCTTC. This codes for CSARGQGPIEQFF.

This clonotype was counted between two and nine times. The chain couples TRBV29-1 to TRBJ2-1, with 12 bases aligning to TRBD2. V dropped 3 bases and J dropped 4; count of bases not matched to a gene: 7. Germline lookup yields CDR1 SQVTM and CDR2 ANQGSEA. This CDR3 is 16 amino acids long. This CDR3 is CSVDGLAGHNYNEQFF. The CDR3 nucleotides read TGCAGCGTTGACGGACTAGCGGGACACAATTACAATGAGCAGTTCTTC.

The rearrangement joins TRBV6-5 to TRBJ2-1; possible D gene TRBD1, 6 bases. CDR3 size: 18 residues. Per germline, CDR1 MNHEY and CDR2 SVGAGI. Trimming removed 4 bases at V and 5 bases at J, with 24 bases between. The CDR3 loop is CASSLDRSSFQVDNEQFF. CDR3 DNA sequence: TGTGCCAGCAGTTTGGACAGATCATCGTTCCAGGTGGACAATGAGCAGTTCTTC.

The rearrangement joins TRBV10-3 to TRBJ2-7; 8 nucleotides line up with TRBD1. This CDR3 is built from 12 residues. Germline CDR1 ENHRY, CDR2 SYGVKD. Trimming at V came to 11 bases and at J to 3 bases, leaving 6 bases not matched to a gene. The CDR3: CASRTGSYEQYF. For the CDR3, the DNA is TGTGCCTCGAGGACAGGGAGCTACGAGCAGTACTTC.